This T cell receptor beta chain was sequenced during a study of identical twins. Notes on the study in general: Twin sharing of out-of-frame TCR alpha was underestimated by models in monozygotic pairs. It was possible that invariant MAIT and iNKT cells partly confounded the zero-insertion analyses. Cord blood's abundant beta clonotypes had fewer insertions, unlike memory repertoires.

Germline assignment: CDR1 LNHNV and CDR2 YYDKDF (reference sequence). The V and J ends lost 2 bases and 10 bases respectively, with 9 bases between them. The CDR3 sequence is 12 residues long. cDNA carried unique molecular identifiers, and a universal primer site was added by template switching. TCRdb reprocessed the 5' RACE reads via MiXCR and lists one record per CDR3 protein. The table includes some 330,000 distinct CDR3 sequences, roughly 9% detected once. In this sample, this clonotype turned up a few times. Its antigen is currently unknown. Sequencing used naive T cells sorted from blood. The sequence was collected from a woman in her forties or fifties in good health. The chain employs TRBV15 and TRBJ2-1; D uncertain. CDR3 DNA: TGTGCCACCAGCAGATATTCTTCGGAGCAGTTCTTC. As protein: CATSRYSSEQFF.